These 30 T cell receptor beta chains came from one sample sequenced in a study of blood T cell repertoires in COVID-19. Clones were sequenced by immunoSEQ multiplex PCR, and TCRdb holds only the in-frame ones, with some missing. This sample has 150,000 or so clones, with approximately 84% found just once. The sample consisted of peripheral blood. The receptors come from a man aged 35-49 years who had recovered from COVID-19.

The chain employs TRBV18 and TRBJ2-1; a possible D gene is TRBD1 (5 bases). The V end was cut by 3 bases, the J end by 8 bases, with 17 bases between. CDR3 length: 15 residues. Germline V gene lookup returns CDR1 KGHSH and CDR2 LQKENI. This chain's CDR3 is CASSPLAGLDDEQFF. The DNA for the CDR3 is TGTGCCAGCTCACCGTTAGCAGGGTTGGACGATGAGCAGTTCTTC.

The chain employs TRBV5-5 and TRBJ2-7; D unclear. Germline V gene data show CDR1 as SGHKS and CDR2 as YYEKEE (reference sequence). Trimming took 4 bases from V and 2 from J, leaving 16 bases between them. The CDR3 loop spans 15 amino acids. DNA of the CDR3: TGTGCCAGCAGCGCGGTGGCACACCGAACCTACGAGCAGTACTTC. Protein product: CASSAVAHRTYEQYF.

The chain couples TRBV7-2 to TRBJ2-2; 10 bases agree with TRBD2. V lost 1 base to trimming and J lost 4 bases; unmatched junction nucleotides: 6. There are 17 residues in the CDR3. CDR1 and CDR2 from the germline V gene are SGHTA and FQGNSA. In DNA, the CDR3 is TGTGCCAGCAGCTTAGTCGCGCTAGCGGGGGCCACCGGGGAGCTGTTTTTT. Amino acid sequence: CASSLVALAGATGELFF.

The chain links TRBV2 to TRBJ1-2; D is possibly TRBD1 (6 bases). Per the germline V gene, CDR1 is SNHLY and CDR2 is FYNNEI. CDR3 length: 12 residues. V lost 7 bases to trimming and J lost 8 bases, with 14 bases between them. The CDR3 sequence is CASNQGGAGYTF. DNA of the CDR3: TGTGCCAGCAACCAAGGGGGGGCAGGCTACACCTTC.

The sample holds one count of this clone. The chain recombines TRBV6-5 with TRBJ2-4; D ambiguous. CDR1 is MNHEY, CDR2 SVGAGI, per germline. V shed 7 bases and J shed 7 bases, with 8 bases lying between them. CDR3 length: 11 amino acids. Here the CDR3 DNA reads TGTGCCAGCACATCCCGGAACATTCAGTACTTC. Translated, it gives CASTSRNIQYF.

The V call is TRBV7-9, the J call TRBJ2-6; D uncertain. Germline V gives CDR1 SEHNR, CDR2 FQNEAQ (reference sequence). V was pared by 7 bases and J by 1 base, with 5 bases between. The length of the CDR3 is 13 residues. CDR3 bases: TGTGCCAGCAATCCGTCTGGGGCCAACGTCCTGACTTTC. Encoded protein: CASNPSGANVLTF.

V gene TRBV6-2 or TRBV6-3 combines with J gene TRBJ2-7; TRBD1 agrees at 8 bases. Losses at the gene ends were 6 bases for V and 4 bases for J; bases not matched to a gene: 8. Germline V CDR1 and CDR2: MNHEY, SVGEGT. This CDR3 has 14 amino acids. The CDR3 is CASSLTGGKYEQYF. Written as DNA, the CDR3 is TGTGCCAGCAGCCTCACAGGGGGGAAGTACGAGCAGTACTTC.

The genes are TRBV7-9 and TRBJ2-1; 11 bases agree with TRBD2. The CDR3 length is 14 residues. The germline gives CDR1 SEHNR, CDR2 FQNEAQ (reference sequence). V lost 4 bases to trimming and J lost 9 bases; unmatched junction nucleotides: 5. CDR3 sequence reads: CASSSKTSGAEQFF. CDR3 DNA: TGTGCCAGCAGCTCAAAGACTAGCGGGGCTGAGCAGTTCTTC.

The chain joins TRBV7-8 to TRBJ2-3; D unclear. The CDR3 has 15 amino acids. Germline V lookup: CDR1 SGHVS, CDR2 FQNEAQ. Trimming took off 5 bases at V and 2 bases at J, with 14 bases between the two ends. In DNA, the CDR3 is TGTGCCAGCAGCCTTACTGCACTATACACAGATACGCAGTATTTT. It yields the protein CASSLTALYTDTQYF. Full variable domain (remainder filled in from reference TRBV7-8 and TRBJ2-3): GAGVSQSPRYKVAKRGQDVALRCDPISGHVSLFWYQQALGQGPEFLTYFQNEAQLDKSGLPSDRFFAERPEGSVSTLKIQRTQQEDSAVYLCASSLTALYTDTQYFGPGTRLTVL.

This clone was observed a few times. The CDR3 DNA reads as TGTGCCAGCAGTTACTCCCAGGGGGTTCCCTACGAGCAGTACTTC. Protein product: CASSYSQGVPYEQYF. The gene calls are TRBV6-2 or TRBV6-3 and TRBJ2-7; TRBD1 matches at 7 bases. Germline-derived CDR1 and CDR2 are MNHEY and SVGEGT. The junction had 4 bases not matched to a gene; V was cut back by 0 bases and J by 2 bases. This CDR3 is 15 amino acids long.

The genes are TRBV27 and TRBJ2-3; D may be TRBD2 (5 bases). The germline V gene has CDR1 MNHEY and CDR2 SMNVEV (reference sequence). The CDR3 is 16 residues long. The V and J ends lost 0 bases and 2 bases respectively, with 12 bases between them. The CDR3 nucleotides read TGTGCCAGCAGTTTATCTTTCGGACTTTACACAGATACGCAGTATTTT. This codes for CASSLSFGLYTDTQYF.

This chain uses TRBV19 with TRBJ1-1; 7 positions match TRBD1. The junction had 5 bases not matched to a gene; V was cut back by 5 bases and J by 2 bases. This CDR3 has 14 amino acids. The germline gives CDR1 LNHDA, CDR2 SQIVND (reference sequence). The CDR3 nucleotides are TGTGCCAGTAGTCCTCAGGGGGTTAACACTGAAGCTTTCTTT. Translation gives CASSPQGVNTEAFF.

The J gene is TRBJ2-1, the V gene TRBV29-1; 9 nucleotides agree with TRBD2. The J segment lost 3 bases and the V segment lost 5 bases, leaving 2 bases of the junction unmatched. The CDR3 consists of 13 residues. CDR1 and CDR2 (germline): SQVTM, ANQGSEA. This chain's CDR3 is CSVRLADYNEQFF. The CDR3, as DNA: TGCAGCGTTAGACTAGCGGACTACAATGAGCAGTTCTTC.

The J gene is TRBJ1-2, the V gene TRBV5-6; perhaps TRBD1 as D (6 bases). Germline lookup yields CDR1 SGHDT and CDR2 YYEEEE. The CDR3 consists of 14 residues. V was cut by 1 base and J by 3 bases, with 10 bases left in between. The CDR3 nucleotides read TGTGCCAGCAGCTTGCAAGGGGGGGACTATGGCTACACCTTC. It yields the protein CASSLQGGDYGYTF.

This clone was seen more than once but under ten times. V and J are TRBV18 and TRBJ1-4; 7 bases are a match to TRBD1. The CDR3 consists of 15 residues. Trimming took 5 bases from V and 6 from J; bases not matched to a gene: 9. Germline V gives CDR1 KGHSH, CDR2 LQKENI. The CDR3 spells CASSRSSRGDEKLFF. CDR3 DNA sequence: TGTGCCAGCTCAAGATCTAGCAGGGGGGATGAAAAACTGTTTTTT.

The chain's CDR3 is CASSSGTGGYQPQHF. In nucleotides, the CDR3 is TGTGCCAGCAGCTCCGGGACAGGGGGGTATCAGCCCCAGCATTTT. The V gene is TRBV6-2 or TRBV6-3, the J gene TRBJ1-5; 11 positions match TRBD1. With 6 bases clipped from V and 5 bases from J, the junction kept 6 bases outside the gene matches. CDR3 length: 15 amino acids. Per germline, CDR1 MNHEY and CDR2 SVGEGT.

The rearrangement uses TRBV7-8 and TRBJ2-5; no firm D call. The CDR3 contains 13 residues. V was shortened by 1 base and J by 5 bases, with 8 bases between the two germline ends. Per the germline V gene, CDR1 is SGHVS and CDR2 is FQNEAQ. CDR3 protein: CASSLGMRETQYF. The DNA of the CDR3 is TGTGCCAGCAGCTTAGGGATGAGGGAGACCCAGTACTTC.

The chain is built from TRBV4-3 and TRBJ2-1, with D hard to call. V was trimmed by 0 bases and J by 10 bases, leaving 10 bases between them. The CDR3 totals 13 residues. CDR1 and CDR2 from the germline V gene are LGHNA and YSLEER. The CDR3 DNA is TGCGCCAGCAGCCAAGAGGTAAAACTCGAGCAGTTCTTC. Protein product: CASSQEVKLEQFF.

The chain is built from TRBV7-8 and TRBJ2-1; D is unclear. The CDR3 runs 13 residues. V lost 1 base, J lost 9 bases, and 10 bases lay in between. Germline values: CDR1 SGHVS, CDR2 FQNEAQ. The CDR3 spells CASSLGLVGEQFF. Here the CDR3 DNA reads TGTGCCAGCAGCTTAGGGTTAGTCGGTGAGCAGTTCTTC.

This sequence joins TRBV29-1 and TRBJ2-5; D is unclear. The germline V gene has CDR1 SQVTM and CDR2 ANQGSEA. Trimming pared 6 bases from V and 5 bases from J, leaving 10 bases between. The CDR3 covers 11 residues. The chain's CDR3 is CSVRPLETQYF. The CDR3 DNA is TGCAGCGTCCGTCCCCTTGAGACCCAGTACTTC.

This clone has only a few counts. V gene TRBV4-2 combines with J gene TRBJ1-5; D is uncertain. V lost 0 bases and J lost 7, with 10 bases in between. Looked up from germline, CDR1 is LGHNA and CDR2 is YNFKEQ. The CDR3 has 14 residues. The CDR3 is CASSQDKAAQPQHF. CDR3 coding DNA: TGTGCCAGCAGCCAAGATAAAGCGGCCCAGCCCCAGCATTTT.

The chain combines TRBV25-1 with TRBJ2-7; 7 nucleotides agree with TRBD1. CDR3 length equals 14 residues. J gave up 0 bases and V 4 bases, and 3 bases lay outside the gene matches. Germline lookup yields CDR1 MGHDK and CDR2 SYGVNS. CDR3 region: CASSAQGHSYEQYF. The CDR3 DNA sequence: TGTGCCAGCAGTGCACAGGGGCACTCCTACGAGCAGTACTTC.

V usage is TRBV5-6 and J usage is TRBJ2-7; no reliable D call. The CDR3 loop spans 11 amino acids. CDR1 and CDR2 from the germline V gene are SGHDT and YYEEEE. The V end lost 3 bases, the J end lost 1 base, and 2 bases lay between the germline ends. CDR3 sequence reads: CASSSSYEQYF. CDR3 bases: TGTGCCAGCAGCTCGTCCTACGAGCAGTACTTC.

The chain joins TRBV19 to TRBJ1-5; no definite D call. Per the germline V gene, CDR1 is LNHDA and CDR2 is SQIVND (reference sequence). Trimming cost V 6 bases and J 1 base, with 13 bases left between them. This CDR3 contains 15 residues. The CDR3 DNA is TGTGCCAGTAGATATGCGGGTGGAAGCAATCAGCCCCAGCATTTT. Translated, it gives CASRYAGGSNQPQHF.

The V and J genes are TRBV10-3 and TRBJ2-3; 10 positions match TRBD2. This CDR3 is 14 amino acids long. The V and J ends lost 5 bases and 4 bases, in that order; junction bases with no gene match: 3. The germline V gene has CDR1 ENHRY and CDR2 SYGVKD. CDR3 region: CAISPGTSADTQYF. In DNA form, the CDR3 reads TGTGCCATCAGTCCCGGGACTAGCGCAGATACGCAGTATTTT.

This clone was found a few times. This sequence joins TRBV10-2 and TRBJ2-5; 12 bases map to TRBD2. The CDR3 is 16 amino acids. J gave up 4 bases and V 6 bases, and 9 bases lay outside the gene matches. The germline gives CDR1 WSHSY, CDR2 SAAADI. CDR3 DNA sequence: TGCGCCAGCAGGCTCTCTAGCGGGGGGGCTCGAGAGACCCAGTACTTC. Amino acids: CASRLSSGGARETQYF.

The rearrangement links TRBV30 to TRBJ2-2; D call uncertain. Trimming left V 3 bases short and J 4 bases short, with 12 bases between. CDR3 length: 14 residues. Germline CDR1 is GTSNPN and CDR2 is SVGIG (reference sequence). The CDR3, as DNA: TGTGCCTGGAGCGAGTCTAGGATCACCGGGGAGCTGTTTTTT. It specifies CAWSESRITGELFF.

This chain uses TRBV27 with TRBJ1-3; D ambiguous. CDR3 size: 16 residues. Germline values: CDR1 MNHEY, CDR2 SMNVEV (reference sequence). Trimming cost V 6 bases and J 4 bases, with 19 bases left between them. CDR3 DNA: TGTGCCAGCAGCCCCCTCCCCGGTTCGCTCGGAAACACCATATATTTT. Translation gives CASSPLPGSLGNTIYF.

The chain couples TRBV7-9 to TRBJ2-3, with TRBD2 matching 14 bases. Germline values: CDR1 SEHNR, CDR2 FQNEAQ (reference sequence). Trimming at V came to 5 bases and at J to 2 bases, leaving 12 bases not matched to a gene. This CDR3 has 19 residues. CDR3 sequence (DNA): TGTGCCAGCAGCCCCCGGACTAGCGGGAGGACCTACAACACAGATACGCAGTATTTT. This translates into CASSPRTSGRTYNTDTQYF.

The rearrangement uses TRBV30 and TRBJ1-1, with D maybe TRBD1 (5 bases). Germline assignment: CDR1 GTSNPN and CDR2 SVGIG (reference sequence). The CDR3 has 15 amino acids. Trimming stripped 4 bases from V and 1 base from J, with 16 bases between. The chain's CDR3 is CAWMAIGARNTEAFF. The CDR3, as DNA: TGTGCCTGGATGGCGATAGGGGCCCGGAACACTGAAGCTTTCTTT.